This TCR beta chain comes out of a study of CD8 T cells in Susac syndrome. J gave up 1 base and V 1 base, and 7 bases lay outside the gene matches. Per the germline V gene, CDR1 is DFQATT and CDR2 is SNEGSKA (reference sequence). The CDR3 loop spans 17 amino acids. The authors reverse transcribed 0.5 to 1 ug RNA with random hexamers. MiXCR, run by TCRdb on the immunoSEQ multiplex PCR reads, gives a single entry per CDR3 protein. The sample has 130,000 or so distinct CDR3 sequences, just under 95% seen once. The chain carries TRBV20-1 and TRBJ2-2, with TRBD2 matching over 9 bases. The sequenced material came from CD8+ T cells from PBMCs. This receptor was taken from a human donor with Susac syndrome. In nucleotides, the CDR3 is TGCAGTGCTAGAGTTTTCGCGGGGGGGTGGAACACCGGGGAGCTGTTTTTT. Encoded protein: CSARVFAGGWNTGELFF.